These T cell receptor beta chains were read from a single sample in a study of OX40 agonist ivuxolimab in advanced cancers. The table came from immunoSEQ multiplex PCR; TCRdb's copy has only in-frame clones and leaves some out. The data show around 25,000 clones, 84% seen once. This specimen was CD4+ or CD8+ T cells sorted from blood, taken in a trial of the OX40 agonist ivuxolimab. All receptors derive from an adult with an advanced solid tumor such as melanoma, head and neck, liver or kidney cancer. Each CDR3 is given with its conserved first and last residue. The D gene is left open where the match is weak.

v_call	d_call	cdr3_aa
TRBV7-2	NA	CASSLERQAHTAHF
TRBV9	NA	CASSVKGRKGYEQYF
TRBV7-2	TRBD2	CASSLELAGPYEQYF
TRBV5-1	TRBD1	CASSRDRTYEQYF
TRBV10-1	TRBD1	CASPPNGQGDTGELFF
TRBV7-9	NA	CASTRSGGNQPQHF
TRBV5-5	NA	CASSLKPDSYEQYF
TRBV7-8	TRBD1	CASSFFSGQNPYGYTF
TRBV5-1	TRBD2	CASSSGVSSYNEQFF
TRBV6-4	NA	CASSDSLDSLEQYF
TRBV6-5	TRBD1	CASSPGTGLNEQFF
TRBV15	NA	CATSRDRGGEQYF
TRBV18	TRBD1	CASSTNKQGNEQFF
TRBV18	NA	CASSLNPGGRSYNSPLHF
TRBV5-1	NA	CASSSRGQQNTEAFF
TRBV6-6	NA	CASSLGGPSGNTIYF
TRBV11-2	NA	CASRRAGDTQYF
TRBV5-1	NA	CASSSDGYSNQPQHF